These T cell receptor beta chains were read from a single sample in a study of blood T cell repertoires in COVID-19. Produced via immunoSEQ multiplex PCR; TCRdb's table is partial and in-frame only. The table shows over 120,000 clones, with 75% to 80% occurring only once. The sequenced sample was PBMCs or T cells enriched from blood (not recorded which). The receptor set was obtained from a woman between 45 and 60 years old who had recovered from COVID-19. CDR3s include the opening cysteine and the closing phenylalanine or tryptophan. The order of the fields is CDR3 protein, J gene, D gene, V gene. The D gene is left open where the match is weak.

CASSLARQAINEKLFF	TRBJ1-4	-	TRBV5-5
CASSVDEGMQGTEAFF	TRBJ1-1	-	TRBV9
CASVQGYNSPLHF	TRBJ1-6	-	TRBV28
CASSLTEEALAEETQYF	TRBJ2-5	TRBD2	TRBV7-3
CASSQGRNYGYTF	TRBJ1-2	-	TRBV23-1
CASSRTGTDTQYF	TRBJ2-3	TRBD1	TRBV7-9
CASSETSGGFYEQYF	TRBJ2-7	TRBD2	TRBV25-1
CASSKRLVREGETQYF	TRBJ2-5	TRBD2	TRBV7-8
CASSPDRGYRYGYTF	TRBJ1-2	-	TRBV19
CAISAQANTGELFF	TRBJ2-2	-	TRBV10-3
CASSPGQSSSPLHF	TRBJ1-6	-	TRBV7-9
CASRGGASGIYEQYF	TRBJ2-7	TRBD2	TRBV7-9
CASRPTADTQYF	TRBJ2-3	-	TRBV12-3/TRBV12-4
CASSLPRGQVGTNEKLFF	TRBJ1-4	TRBD1	TRBV7-8
CASSHVRPGLAASSSYNEQFF	TRBJ2-1	TRBD2	TRBV3-1/TRBV3-2
CASWGSSYEQYF	TRBJ2-7	-	TRBV7-9
CASSSDRHTEAFF	TRBJ1-1	-	TRBV2
CAGDSYGYTF	TRBJ1-2	-	TRBV30
CASSSLTSERSRFF	TRBJ2-1	TRBD2	TRBV11-1
CASSRGLREQFF	TRBJ2-1	-	TRBV12-3/TRBV12-4
CAWKRGVNTEAFF	TRBJ1-1	-	TRBV30
CASSTQTEPYEQYF	TRBJ2-7	-	TRBV4-1
CASSVGQFSYEQYF	TRBJ2-7	-	TRBV9
CASSSQGWQPQHF	TRBJ1-5	-	TRBV5-1
CASSRSRTDGYEQYF	TRBJ2-7	-	TRBV6-5
CATTGGAGNTEAFF	TRBJ1-1	TRBD1	TRBV10-3
CASSKNRGPLNTEAFF	TRBJ1-1	TRBD1	TRBV7-8
CASSLLRQGNTGELFF	TRBJ2-2	TRBD1	TRBV5-1
CATVPPGTDTQYF	TRBJ2-3	-	TRBV27
CASSLGEVSGANVLTF	TRBJ2-6	-	TRBV5-5
CASSEREFKQFF	TRBJ2-1	-	TRBV2
CASSQELTQYF	TRBJ2-5	-	TRBV3-1/TRBV3-2
CASSVPPMTEIMNTEAFF	TRBJ1-1	-	TRBV2
CASSLGQGNQPQHF	TRBJ1-5	-	TRBV27
CASSPDSGRLIETQYF	TRBJ2-5	-	TRBV7-2
CASSTRTGYGEETQYF	TRBJ2-5	TRBD1	TRBV11-3
CASSEATGDLGGAFF	TRBJ1-1	TRBD1	TRBV2
CASSADRETEAFF	TRBJ1-1	TRBD1	TRBV18
CASSMSASTSNEQFF	TRBJ2-1	-	TRBV19
CASSSPRGTSSDEQFF	TRBJ2-1	TRBD2	TRBV7-6
CASSSLAGVVGEQFF	TRBJ2-1	TRBD2	TRBV7-3
CASSQGLVNTGELFF	TRBJ2-2	TRBD2	TRBV11-2
CASSPGGRVDTEAFF	TRBJ1-1	-	TRBV11-3
CASSYNNQPQHF	TRBJ1-5	-	TRBV7-2
CAWGPKSGISGNTIYF	TRBJ1-3	-	TRBV30
CASSAWETTEAFF	TRBJ1-1	-	TRBV19
CASSTTPLASGANVLTF	TRBJ2-6	-	TRBV28
CASIRGLAGVPTNTGELFF	TRBJ2-2	-	TRBV21-1
CASSVALGDTEAFF	TRBJ1-1	-	TRBV9
CASSEGLAGFPSYNEQFF	TRBJ2-1	TRBD2	TRBV6-4
CASSLGLEQYF	TRBJ2-7	-	TRBV5-5
CASSTGTGNYGYTF	TRBJ1-2	TRBD1	TRBV19
CASSLMGSSGGFQETQYF	TRBJ2-5	TRBD2	TRBV7-3
CASSLVTYNEQFF	TRBJ2-1	-	TRBV11-3
CASSDWTSGNTGELFF	TRBJ2-2	TRBD2	TRBV9
CASSERLLYEQYF	TRBJ2-7	-	TRBV2
CASSLTGIRYTF	TRBJ1-2	-	TRBV4-1
CASSPQTPGLVYYEQYF	TRBJ2-7	TRBD2	TRBV11-2